The 18 T cell receptor beta chains presented below share a single source sample, sequenced in a study of cytomegalovirus exposure and HLA in healthy donors. The PCR used 60 Vbeta and 13 Jbeta primers. Data came from immunoSEQ multiplex PCR; TCRdb stores just in-frame clones and leaves some out. The sample has some 130,000 clones; approximately 77% are singletons. The sample comprised PBMCs. The receptors here all came from a man aged 30 to 39 in good health and CMV-seronegative.

There are a few counts of this clone. V is TRBV6-5 and J is TRBJ1-4; a possible D gene is TRBD1 (5 bases). From germline, CDR1 is MNHEY and CDR2 SVGAGI. V lost 2 bases, J lost 8 bases, and 15 bases lay in between. This CDR3 contains 15 residues. The CDR3, as DNA: TGTGCCAGCAGTTACGGTGCAGGGCTATTGGAAAAACTGTTTTTT. Protein sequence: CASSYGAGLLEKLFF.

The chain couples TRBV28 to TRBJ1-1; tentatively, D is TRBD1 (5 bases). Germline lookup yields CDR1 MDHEN and CDR2 SYDVKM. The CDR3 runs to 11 residues. V was cut by 9 bases and J by 10 bases, with 15 bases left in between. The CDR3 coding sequence is TGTGCCAGTGCAACCCCGGGGGGAGCTTTCTTT. Translating gives CASATPGGAFF.

The chain carries TRBV28 and TRBJ2-3, with 15 bases matching TRBD2. With V trimmed by 4 bases and J by 10 bases, 3 bases remained unmatched. Per germline, CDR1 MDHEN and CDR2 SYDVKM. The length of the CDR3 is 14 residues. DNA for the CDR3: TGTGCCAGCAGTTCCGGACTAGCGGGAGGGCCGCAGTATTTT. This codes for CASSSGLAGGPQYF.

V is TRBV30 and J is TRBJ2-6; tentative D call: TRBD1 (5 bases). The germline CDR1 and CDR2 sequences are GTSNPN and SVGIG (reference sequence). CDR3 length: 16 residues. V lost 0 bases, J lost 0 bases, and 9 bases lay in between. CDR3 DNA: TGTGCCTGGAGTGTTGCAGGGCACTCTGGGGCCAACGTCCTGACTTTC. It encodes CAWSVAGHSGANVLTF.

Worth noting for this clone: An end of the junction does not agree with germline; a read error may underlie this. For the CDR3, the DNA is TGTGCCGGCAGCCTGACGGGGGACACCGGGGAGCTGTTTTTT. This gives the protein CAGSLTGDTGELFF. The chain uses TRBV9 and TRBJ2-2; weak D call: TRBD2 (6 bases). Germline loops: CDR1 SGDLS, CDR2 YYNGEE. CDR3 size: 14 residues.

V is TRBV27 and J is TRBJ2-7; possible D gene TRBD2, 5 bases. CDR1 is MNHEY and CDR2 is SMNVEV in the germline V gene (reference sequence). V lost 3 bases to trimming and J lost 1 base, with 13 bases between them. This CDR3 spans 15 amino acids. The CDR3: CASSFGVGVSYEQYF. The DNA of the CDR3 is TGTGCCAGCAGTTTCGGGGTCGGTGTGTCCTACGAGCAGTACTTC.

The chain employs TRBV4-1 and TRBJ2-1; TRBD1 agrees at 7 bases. V was pared by 3 bases and J by 0 bases, with 5 bases of the junction left unmatched. The CDR3 runs 16 residues. Per germline, CDR1 MGHRA and CDR2 YSYEKL. As DNA, the CDR3 is TGCGCCAGCAGCCAGACCGGGACAGACTCCTACAATGAGCAGTTCTTC. This codes for CASSQTGTDSYNEQFF.

The chain couples TRBV5-1 to TRBJ1-4; maybe TRBD1 (6 bases). V was trimmed by 0 bases and J by 2 bases, leaving 8 bases between them. CDR1 is SGHRS, CDR2 YFSETQ, per germline. The CDR3 has 15 amino acids. The CDR3 DNA sequence: TGCGCCAGCAGCTTGGAAGGGGGTACTAATGAAAAACTGTTTTTT. It encodes CASSLEGGTNEKLFF.

This chain joins TRBV30 and TRBJ1-2; no firm D call. Looked up from germline, CDR1 is GTSNPN and CDR2 is SVGIG (reference sequence). The CDR3 covers 11 residues. The germline V and J ends were trimmed by 0 bases and 6 bases, with 5 bases remaining between them. Here the CDR3 reads CAWSVSDGYTF. The CDR3 bases are TGTGCCTGGAGTGTATCAGATGGCTACACCTTC.

The chain has TRBV6-5 and TRBJ1-4, with D tentatively TRBD1 (5 bases). V shed 2 bases and J shed 8 bases, with 12 bases lying between them. This CDR3 has 14 amino acids. The germline V gene has CDR1 MNHEY and CDR2 SVGAGI. CDR3 residues: CASSYDSTAEKLFF. The CDR3 region has the DNA TGTGCCAGCAGTTACGACAGTACAGCGGAAAAACTGTTTTTT.

This clone appeared a few times. The V gene is TRBV27, the J gene TRBJ2-1; 8 bases map to TRBD2. V lost 4 bases, J lost 1 base, and 9 bases stayed unmatched. The CDR3 has 17 amino acids. Germline V gene lookup returns CDR1 MNHEY and CDR2 SMNVEV (reference sequence). As DNA, the CDR3 is TGTGCCAGCAGTTCGCTAGCGGGTACTAATTCCTACAATGAGCAGTTCTTC. This sequence encodes CASSSLAGTNSYNEQFF.

This chain uses TRBV11-2 with TRBJ2-1, with 11 bases lining up with TRBD2. The length of the CDR3 is 16 residues. Germline V lookup: CDR1 SGHAT, CDR2 FQNNGV. J lost 6 bases, V lost 3 bases, and 7 bases had no gene match. CDR3 sequence reads: CASSFPTSGTTNEQFF. The CDR3 DNA reads TGTGCCAGCAGCTTCCCGACTAGCGGGACCACCAATGAGCAGTTCTTC.

This chain's CDR3 is CASSEIAANEQFF. DNA for the CDR3: TGTGCCAGCAGTGAAATCGCGGCCAATGAGCAGTTCTTC. This chain links TRBV6-1 with TRBJ2-1; D not certain. There are 13 residues in the CDR3. Germline V lookup: CDR1 MNHNS, CDR2 SASEGT. V lost 2 bases and J lost 6, with 8 bases in between.

The V call is TRBV4-2, the J call TRBJ2-7, with a tentative D call TRBD1 (5 bases). Germline loops: CDR1 LGHNA, CDR2 YNFKEQ. CDR3 size: 16 residues. Deletions cut 4 bases from V and 6 bases from J, with 22 bases between. The CDR3 DNA follows: TGTGCCAGCAGCCCCGTCGAAGGTTCAGGGCTGGGCGAGCAGTACTTC. Translating it yields CASSPVEGSGLGEQYF.

This clone turned up a few times. The CDR3 DNA follows: TGTGCCAGCAGCCAAAGGGGTTCCGGGGAGCTGTTTTTT. This codes for CASSQRGSGELFF. The chain recombines TRBV16 with TRBJ2-2; maybe TRBD1 (5 bases). CDR3 length: 13 amino acids. Germline assignment: CDR1 KGHSY and CDR2 FQNENV. The V end was cut by 2 bases, the J end by 6 bases, with 7 bases between.

This clone was observed a few times. This chain joins TRBV5-1 and TRBJ1-1; TRBD1 is a possible D gene (5 bases). Looked up from germline, CDR1 is SGHRS and CDR2 is YFSETQ. This CDR3 spans 14 amino acids. Trimming removed 2 bases at V and 1 base at J, with 9 bases between. The CDR3 here is CASSLQAQNTEAFF. DNA for the CDR3: TGCGCCAGCAGCTTACAGGCTCAGAACACTGAAGCTTTCTTT.

This chain's CDR3 is CASSLETHYNEQFF. CDR3 nucleotides: TGTGCCAGCAGCTTAGAAACACACTACAATGAGCAGTTCTTC. This chain joins TRBV7-9 and TRBJ2-1; D remains unclear. The CDR3 loop spans 14 amino acids. Trimming stripped 1 base from V and 3 bases from J, with 7 bases between. Germline CDR1 SEHNR, CDR2 FQNEAQ (reference sequence).

This sequence joins TRBV28 and TRBJ1-2; 7 bases align to TRBD1. V shed 4 bases, J shed 1 base, and the junction held 12 bases outside the gene matches. This CDR3 spans 17 amino acids. CDR1 is MDHEN and CDR2 is SYDVKM in the germline V gene. DNA for the CDR3: TGTGCCAGCAGTTCGTTAGGGGGCGCCGGGTTTAACTATGGCTACACCTTC. Its translation is CASSSLGGAGFNYGYTF.